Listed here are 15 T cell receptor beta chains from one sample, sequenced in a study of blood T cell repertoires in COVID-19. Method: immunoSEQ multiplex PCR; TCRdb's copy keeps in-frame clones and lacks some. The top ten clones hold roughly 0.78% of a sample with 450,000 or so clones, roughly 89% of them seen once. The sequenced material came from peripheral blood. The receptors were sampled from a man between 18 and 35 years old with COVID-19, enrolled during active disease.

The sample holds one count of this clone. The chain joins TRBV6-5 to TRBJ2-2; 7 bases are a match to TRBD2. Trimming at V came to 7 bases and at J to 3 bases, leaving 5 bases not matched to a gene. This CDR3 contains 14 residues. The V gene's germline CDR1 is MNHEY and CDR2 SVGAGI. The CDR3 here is CASTPREHTGELFF. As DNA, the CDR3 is TGTGCCAGCACTCCGCGGGAGCACACCGGGGAGCTGTTTTTT.

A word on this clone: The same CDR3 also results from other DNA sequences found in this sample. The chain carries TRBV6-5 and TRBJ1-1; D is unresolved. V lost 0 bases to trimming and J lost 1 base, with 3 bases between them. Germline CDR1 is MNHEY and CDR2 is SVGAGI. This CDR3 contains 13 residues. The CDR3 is CASSYSANTEAFF. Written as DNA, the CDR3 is TGTGCCAGCAGTTACTCGGCGAACACTGAAGCTTTCTTT.

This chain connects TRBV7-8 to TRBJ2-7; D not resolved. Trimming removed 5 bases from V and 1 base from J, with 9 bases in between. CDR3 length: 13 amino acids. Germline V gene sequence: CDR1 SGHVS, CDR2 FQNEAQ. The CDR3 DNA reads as TGTGCCAGCAGCCGCTCTTTGTCCTACGAGCAGTACTTC. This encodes CASSRSLSYEQYF. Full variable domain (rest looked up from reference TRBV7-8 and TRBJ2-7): GAGVSQSPRYKVAKRGQDVALRCDPISGHVSLFWYQQALGQGPEFLTYFQNEAQLDKSGLPSDRFFAERPEGSVSTLKIQRTQQEDSAVYLCASSRSLSYEQYFGPGTRLTVT.

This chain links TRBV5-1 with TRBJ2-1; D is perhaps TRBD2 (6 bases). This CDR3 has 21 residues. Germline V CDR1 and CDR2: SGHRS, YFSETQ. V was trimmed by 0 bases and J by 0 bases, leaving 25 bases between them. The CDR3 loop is CASSLAARGLARPSSYNEQFF. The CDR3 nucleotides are TGCGCCAGCAGCTTGGCAGCCCGGGGCCTAGCGCGACCCAGCTCCTACAATGAGCAGTTCTTC.

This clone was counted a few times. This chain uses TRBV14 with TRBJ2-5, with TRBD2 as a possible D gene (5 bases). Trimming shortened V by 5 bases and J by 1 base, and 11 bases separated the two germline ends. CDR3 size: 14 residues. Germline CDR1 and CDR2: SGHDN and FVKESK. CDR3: CASSFLAGQETQYF. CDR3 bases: TGTGCCAGCAGCTTCCTGGCGGGCCAAGAGACCCAGTACTTC.

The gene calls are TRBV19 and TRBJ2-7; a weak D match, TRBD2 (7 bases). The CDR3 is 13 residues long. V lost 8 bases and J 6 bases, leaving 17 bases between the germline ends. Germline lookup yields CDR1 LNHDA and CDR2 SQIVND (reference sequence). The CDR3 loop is CASRVGGHGEQYF. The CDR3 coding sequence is TGTGCCAGTCGTGTGGGGGGGCACGGCGAGCAGTACTTC. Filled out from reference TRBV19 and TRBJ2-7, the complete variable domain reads DGGITQSPKYLFRKEGQNVTLSCEQNLNHDAMYWYRQDPGQGLRLIYYSQIVNDFQKGDIAEGYSVSREKKESFPLTVTSAQKNPTAFYLCASRVGGHGEQYFGPGTRLTVT.

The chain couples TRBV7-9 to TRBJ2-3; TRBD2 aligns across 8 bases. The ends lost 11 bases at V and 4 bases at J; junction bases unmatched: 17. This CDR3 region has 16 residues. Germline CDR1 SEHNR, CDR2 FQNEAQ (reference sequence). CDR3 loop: CASRWGLAGLADTQYF. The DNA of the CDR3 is TGTGCCTCGCGTTGGGGTCTAGCGGGTCTGGCAGATACGCAGTATTTT.

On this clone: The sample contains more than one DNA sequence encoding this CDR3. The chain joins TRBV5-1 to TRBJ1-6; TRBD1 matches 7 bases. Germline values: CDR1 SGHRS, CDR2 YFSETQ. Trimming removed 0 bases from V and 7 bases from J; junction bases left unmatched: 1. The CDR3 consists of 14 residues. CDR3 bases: TGCGCCAGCAGCTTGGGACAGGGAAATTCACCCCTCCACTTT. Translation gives CASSLGQGNSPLHF.

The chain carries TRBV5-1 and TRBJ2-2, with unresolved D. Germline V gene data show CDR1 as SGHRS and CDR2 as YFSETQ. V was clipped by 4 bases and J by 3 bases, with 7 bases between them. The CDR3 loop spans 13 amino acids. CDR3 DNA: TGCGCCAGCAGCCCCCAGGACACCGGGGAGCTGTTTTTT. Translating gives CASSPQDTGELFF.

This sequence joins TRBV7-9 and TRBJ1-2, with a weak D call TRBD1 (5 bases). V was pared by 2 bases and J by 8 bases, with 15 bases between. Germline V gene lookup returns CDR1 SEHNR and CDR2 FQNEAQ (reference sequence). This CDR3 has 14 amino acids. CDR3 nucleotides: TGTGCCAGCAGCTTAATCGCCTCAACAGGAGGCTACACCTTC. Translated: CASSLIASTGGYTF. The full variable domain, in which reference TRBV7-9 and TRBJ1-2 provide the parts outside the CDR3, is DTGVSQNPRHKITKRGQNVTFRCDPISEHNRLYWYRQTLGQGPEFLTYFQNEAQLEKSRLLSDRFSAERPKGSFSTLEIQRTEQGDSAMYLCASSLIASTGGYTFGSGTRLTVV.

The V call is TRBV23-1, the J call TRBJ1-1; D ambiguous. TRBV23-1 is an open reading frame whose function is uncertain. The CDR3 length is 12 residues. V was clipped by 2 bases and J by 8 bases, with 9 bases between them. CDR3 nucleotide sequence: TGCGCCAGCAGTCAAGCGCGTTTAGAAGCTTTCTTT. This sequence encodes CASSQARLEAFF.

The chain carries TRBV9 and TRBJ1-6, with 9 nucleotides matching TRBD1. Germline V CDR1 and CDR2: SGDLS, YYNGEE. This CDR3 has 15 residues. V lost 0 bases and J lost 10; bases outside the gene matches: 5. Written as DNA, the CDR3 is TGTGCCAGCAGCGTAGGGGGACAGGGTCTCTCACCCCTCCACTTT. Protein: CASSVGGQGLSPLHF. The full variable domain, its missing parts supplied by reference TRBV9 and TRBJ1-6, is DSGVTQTPKHLITATGQRVTLRCSPRSGDLSVYWYQQSLDQGLQFLIQYYNGEERAKGNILERFSAQQFPDLHSELNLSSLELGDSALYFCASSVGGQGLSPLHFGNGTRLTVT.

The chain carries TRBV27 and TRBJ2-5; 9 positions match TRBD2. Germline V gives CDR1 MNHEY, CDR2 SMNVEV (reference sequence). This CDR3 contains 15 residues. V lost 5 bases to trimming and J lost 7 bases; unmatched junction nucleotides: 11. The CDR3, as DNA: TGTGCCAGCAGTCTGGTTGCGGGGGGGCGGGGGACCCAGTACTTC. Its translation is CASSLVAGGRGTQYF.

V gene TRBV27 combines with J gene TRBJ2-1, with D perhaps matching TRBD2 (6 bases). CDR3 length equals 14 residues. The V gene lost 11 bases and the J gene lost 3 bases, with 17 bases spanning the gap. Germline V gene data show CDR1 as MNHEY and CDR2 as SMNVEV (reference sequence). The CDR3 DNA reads TGTGCCCACAAGCCGGAGGGCCTCTACAATGAGCAGTTCTTC. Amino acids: CAHKPEGLYNEQFF.

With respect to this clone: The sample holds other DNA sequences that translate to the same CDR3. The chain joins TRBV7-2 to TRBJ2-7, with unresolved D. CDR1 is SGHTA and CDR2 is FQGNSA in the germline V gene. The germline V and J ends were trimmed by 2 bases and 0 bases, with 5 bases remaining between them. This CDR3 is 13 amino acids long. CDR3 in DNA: TGTGCCAGCAGCTTATCAGGCTCCTACGAGCAGTACTTC. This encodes CASSLSGSYEQYF.